One and the same sample provided the 5 T cell receptor beta chains below, sequenced in a study of T-cell reconstitution after alpha-beta-depleted transplantation in children. A library of TCRbeta sequences, prepared with unique molecular identifiers, was generated. In TCRdb, the PCR reads were re-called with MiXCR into one record per CDR3 protein. The profile covers roughly 590,000 distinct CDR3 sequences, with over 15% appearing a single time and over 0.95% taken by the ten largest. The sequencing used PBMCs from the stem cell graft donor, collected from the stem cell graft. The receptor source for this set is a human donor who donated a stem cell graft to a child with acute myeloid leukemia.

This clonotype was observed many times. The chain carries TRBV20-1 and TRBJ2-2; possibly TRBD1 for D (5 bases). The CDR3 contains 16 residues. Between the trimmed V and J ends, which lost 0 bases and 5 bases, there was a span of 16 bases. Germline CDR1 DFQATT, CDR2 SNEGSKA (reference sequence). Here the CDR3 DNA reads TGCAGTGCTAGAGATGGACAAGCCCCGAGGACCGGGGAGCTGTTTTTT. This translates into CSARDGQAPRTGELFF.

The chain joins TRBV5-1 to TRBJ2-3, with unresolved D. The CDR3 consists of 12 residues. Germline CDR1 SGHRS, CDR2 YFSETQ. V dropped 1 base and J dropped 5 bases, with 5 bases sitting between them. The CDR3 bases are TGCGCCAGCAGCTTGATGGGAGATACGCAGTATTTT. Amino acids: CASSLMGDTQYF.

The table lists this clonotype with a few counts. The chain employs TRBV11-2 and TRBJ1-5; D possibly corresponds to TRBD1 (5 bases). V lost 4 bases and J lost 1, with 11 bases in between. The CDR3 spans 15 residues. CDR1 is SGHAT, CDR2 FQNNGV, per germline. The CDR3 reads CASSYGGDSNQPQHF. CDR3 DNA sequence: TGTGCCAGCAGCTATGGGGGGGACAGCAATCAGCCCCAGCATTTT.

This clonotype was picked up many times. V is TRBV7-2 and J is TRBJ1-6, with a tentative D call TRBD1 (6 bases). V dropped 0 bases and J dropped 6 bases, with 18 bases sitting between them. This CDR3 has 18 amino acids. From germline, CDR1 is SGHTA and CDR2 FQGNSA. The chain's CDR3 is CASSLAGYNRERNSPLHF. CDR3 sequence (DNA): TGTGCCAGCAGCTTAGCTGGATATAACAGGGAGCGTAATTCACCCCTCCACTTT.

As for this clonotype: A read error is possible here, since a much larger clone lies one base away. DNA of the CDR3: TGTGCCATCAGTGAGAGCTTTTCCTACGACCAGTACGTC. Translation gives CAISESFSYDQYV. The chain is built from TRBV10-3 and TRBJ2-7, with D uncertain. Germline-derived CDR1 and CDR2 are ENHRY and SYGVKD. The CDR3 consists of 13 residues.